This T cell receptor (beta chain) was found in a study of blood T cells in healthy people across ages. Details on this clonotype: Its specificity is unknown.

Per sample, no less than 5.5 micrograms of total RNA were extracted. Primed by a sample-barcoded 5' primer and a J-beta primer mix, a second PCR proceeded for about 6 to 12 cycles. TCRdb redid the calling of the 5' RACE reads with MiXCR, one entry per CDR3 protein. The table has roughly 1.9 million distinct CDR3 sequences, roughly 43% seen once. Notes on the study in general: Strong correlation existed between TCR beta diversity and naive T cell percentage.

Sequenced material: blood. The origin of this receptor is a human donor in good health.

DNA for the CDR3: TGCGCCAGCAGCTTGTTTATGACACCCGTCCCCAGCTCTGGGGCCAACGTCCTGACTTTC. This codes for CASSLFMTPVPSSGANVLTF. The gene calls are TRBV5-1 and TRBJ2-6; D is unresolved. The germline CDR1 and CDR2 sequences are SGHRS and YFSETQ. There are 20 residues in the CDR3. Trimming removed 1 base from V and 0 bases from J, with 20 bases in between.